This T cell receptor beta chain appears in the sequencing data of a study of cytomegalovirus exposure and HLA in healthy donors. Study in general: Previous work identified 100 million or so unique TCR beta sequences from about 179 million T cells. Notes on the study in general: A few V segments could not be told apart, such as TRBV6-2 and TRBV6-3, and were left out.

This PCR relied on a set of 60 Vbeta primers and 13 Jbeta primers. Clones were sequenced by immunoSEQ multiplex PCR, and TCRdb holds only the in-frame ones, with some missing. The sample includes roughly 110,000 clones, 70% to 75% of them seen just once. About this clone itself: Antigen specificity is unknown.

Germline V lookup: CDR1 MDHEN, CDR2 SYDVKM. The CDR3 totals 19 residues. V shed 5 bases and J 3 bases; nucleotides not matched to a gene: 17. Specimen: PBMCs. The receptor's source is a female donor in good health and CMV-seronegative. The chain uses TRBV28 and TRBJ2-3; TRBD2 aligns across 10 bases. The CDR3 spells CASSIPHREAGGFTDTQYF. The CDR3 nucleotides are TGTGCCAGCAGTATTCCTCACAGGGAAGCGGGAGGGTTTACAGATACGCAGTATTTT.